Below, 16 T cell receptor beta chains from the same sample are listed, as sequenced in a study of T cell responses to AZD1222 COVID-19 vaccine. The repertoire was sequenced with immunoSEQ multiplex PCR; TCRdb's copy has only in-frame clones and lacks some. The table has 160,000 or so clones, approximately 94% seen once; the top ten hold roughly 2.5%. The sample consisted of peripheral blood, taken on day 0 of AZD1222 vaccination. The receptors derive from an adult in good health.

The chain uses TRBV6-5 and TRBJ1-4; D possibly corresponds to TRBD1 (5 bases). The germline V gene encodes CDR1 MNHEY and CDR2 SVGAGI. The CDR3 totals 15 residues. V was cut by 5 bases and J by 0 bases, with 10 bases left in between. As DNA, the CDR3 is TGTGCCAGCAGTAGAGACAGAGCAACTAATGAAAAACTGTTTTTT. This gives the protein CASSRDRATNEKLFF.

The rearrangement uses TRBV19 and TRBJ2-7; the match to TRBD1 covers 10 bases. The CDR3 is made up of 15 amino acids. J lost 7 bases, V lost 3 bases, and 9 bases had no gene match. Germline CDR1 is LNHDA and CDR2 is SQIVND (reference sequence). CDR3 residues: CASSIGWDRGWEQYF. The CDR3 bases are TGTGCCAGTAGTATTGGTTGGGACAGGGGTTGGGAGCAGTACTTC.

The rearrangement links TRBV5-6 to TRBJ1-2; no firm D call. Germline CDR1 reads SGHDT; CDR2 reads YYEEEE. This CDR3 is built from 15 residues. With 4 bases removed from V and 4 bases from J, the gap between germline ends came to 17 bases. CDR3 nucleotides: TGTGCCAGCAGCCACGTTTGGAGGTATTCCTATGGCTACACCTTC. Its protein product is CASSHVWRYSYGYTF. Looking up the rest from reference TRBV5-6 and TRBJ1-2 gives the full variable domain: DAGVTQSPTHLIKTRGQQVTLRCSPKSGHDTVSWYQQALGQGPQFIFQYYEEEERQRGNFPDRFSGHQFPNYSSELNVNALLLGDSALYLCASSHVWRYSYGYTFGSGTRLTVV.

The chain recombines TRBV6-6 with TRBJ2-5; TRBD1 matches at 7 bases. V lost 8 bases and J lost 3; bases outside the gene matches: 9. The length of the CDR3 is 14 residues. Germline V gene data show CDR1 as MNHNY and CDR2 as SVGAGI (reference sequence). The chain's CDR3 is CASSLRGQKETQYF. The CDR3, as DNA: TGTGCCAGCTCCCTACGGGGACAGAAAGAGACCCAGTACTTC.

The V gene is TRBV7-9, the J gene TRBJ2-7; 9 nucleotides agree with TRBD1. Germline values: CDR1 SEHNR, CDR2 FQNEAQ (reference sequence). This CDR3 has 14 amino acids. J gave up 3 bases and V 5 bases, and 5 bases lay outside the gene matches. The CDR3 nucleotides read TGTGCCAGCAGCGCCCGGGACAGGGACTACGAGCAGTACTTC. Translation gives CASSARDRDYEQYF.

The rearrangement uses TRBV7-9 and TRBJ1-3; 9 nucleotides line up with TRBD1. CDR1 and CDR2 (germline): SEHNR, FQNEAQ (reference sequence). V was pared by 8 bases and J by 15 bases, with 17 bases of the junction left unmatched. The CDR3 length is 14 residues. This CDR3 is CASVPGTGTEWEYF. The CDR3, as DNA: TGTGCCAGCGTCCCCGGGACAGGGACCGAATGGGAATATTTT.

The rearrangement joins TRBV15 to TRBJ1-5, with D maybe TRBD1 (6 bases). V was clipped by 0 bases and J by 4 bases, with 16 bases between them. CDR3 size: 17 residues. Germline assignment: CDR1 LNHNV and CDR2 YYDKDF (reference sequence). This CDR3 is CATSRDHVAGANQPQHF. Here the CDR3 DNA reads TGTGCCACCAGCAGAGATCATGTGGCAGGGGCTAATCAGCCCCAGCATTTT.

The V and J genes are TRBV4-1 and TRBJ2-1, with D possibly being TRBD1 (5 bases). The length of the CDR3 is 12 residues. Germline CDR1 MGHRA, CDR2 YSYEKL. Trimming removed 1 base at V and 9 bases at J, with 7 bases between. The CDR3 DNA follows: TGCGCCAGCAGCCAAGGGGGCACTGAGCAGTTCTTC. This gives the protein CASSQGGTEQFF.

CDR3 sequence: CASSYRDRSNNEQFF. The CDR3 bases are TGTGCCAGCAGCTACCGGGACAGGAGTAACAATGAGCAGTTCTTC. The chain has TRBV11-2 and TRBJ2-1, with 8 bases matching TRBD1. V shed 4 bases, J shed 5 bases, and the junction held 7 bases outside the gene matches. The CDR3 runs 15 residues. Germline V gives CDR1 SGHAT, CDR2 FQNNGV.

The chain combines TRBV15 with TRBJ2-1, with 10 bases that match TRBD2. The J segment lost 1 base and the V segment lost 3 bases, leaving 6 bases of the junction unmatched. Germline CDR1 reads LNHNV; CDR2 reads YYDKDF (reference sequence). This CDR3 region has 17 residues. CDR3 in amino acids: CATSSPIAGGSYNEQFF. The CDR3 coding sequence is TGTGCCACCAGCAGTCCCATAGCGGGGGGTTCCTACAATGAGCAGTTCTTC.

The chain has TRBV6-6 and TRBJ2-1; no firm D call. Trimming took 6 bases from V and 0 from J, leaving 9 bases between them. Germline loops: CDR1 MNHNY, CDR2 SVGAGI (reference sequence). CDR3 size: 14 residues. The chain's CDR3 is CASRDLDSYNEQFF. CDR3 nucleotide sequence: TGTGCCAGCAGGGATTTAGACTCCTACAATGAGCAGTTCTTC.

The chain recombines TRBV5-1 with TRBJ1-5, with D tentatively TRBD1 (6 bases). V gave up 7 bases and J gave up 1 base, with 15 bases separating them. The V gene's germline CDR1 is SGHRS and CDR2 YFSETQ. CDR3 length: 15 amino acids. The CDR3 nucleotides are TGCGCCAGCGAGGACGACAGGATGAGCAATCAGCCCCAGCATTTT. Translated, it gives CASEDDRMSNQPQHF.

Here the CDR3 reads CASSLQEGGYTF. The CDR3 nucleotides read TGCGCCAGCAGCTTACAAGAGGGGGGCTACACCTTC. The rearrangement uses TRBV5-1 and TRBJ1-2; tentatively, D is TRBD1 (5 bases). Germline CDR1 SGHRS, CDR2 YFSETQ. Trimming took 2 bases from V and 8 from J, leaving 10 bases between them. This CDR3 spans 12 amino acids.

The V and J genes are TRBV29-1 and TRBJ2-5, with 7 nucleotides matching TRBD1. The V gene end was trimmed by 4 bases and the J gene end by 1 base; junction bases not matched to a gene: 9. Germline V gives CDR1 SQVTM, CDR2 ANQGSEA. The CDR3 covers 15 residues. The CDR3 DNA reads as TGCAGCGTTGTCCCCCAACAGGGGTTCCAAGAGACCCAGTACTTC. Encoded protein: CSVVPQQGFQETQYF.

The gene calls are TRBV12-5 and TRBJ1-1, with D unresolved. Germline V CDR1 and CDR2: LGHNT, FRNRAP. CDR3 length equals 13 residues. Trimming pared 7 bases from V and 3 bases from J, leaving 12 bases between. CDR3 sequence reads: CASDPAGHTEAFF. CDR3 bases: TGTGCTAGTGACCCCGCGGGTCACACTGAAGCTTTCTTT.

The chain joins TRBV5-6 to TRBJ2-6; D could derive from TRBD1 or TRBD2 (5 bases each). The ends were cut back, 3 bases at V and 0 bases at J, with 10 bases in the middle. CDR1 and CDR2 from the germline V gene are SGHDT and YYEEEE. This CDR3 is 16 amino acids long. For the CDR3, the DNA is TGTGCCAGCAGCTGGGGACCGAACTCTGGGGCCAACGTCCTGACTTTC. This sequence encodes CASSWGPNSGANVLTF.